This T cell receptor (beta chain) was sequenced for a study of PD-L1 blockade in urothelial cancer. At the level of the study: Intravenous atezolizumab, 1,200 mg every 3 weeks, was begun by patients around 2014. Before enrollment, 0 to 3 chemotherapy regimens had been given to patients. Study-wide results and caveats: Stronger expansion of tumor-associated clones in blood at 3 weeks distinguished durable-benefit patients.

In this sample, this clone turned up a few times. The antigen is unknown. Germline CDR1 MGHRA, CDR2 YSYEKL. With V trimmed by 0 bases and J by 7 bases, 9 bases remained unmatched. The CDR3 runs to 16 residues. Synthetically made TCR analog templates were put into each PCR as spikes. Sequencing used immunoSEQ multiplex PCR; TCRdb keeps in-frame clones, though not all of them. The sample lists 70,000 or so clones, 85% to 90% seen once, with 3% to 4% in the top ten. The origin of this receptor is a man aged 60-69 years with urothelial cancer. The material was PBMCs, obtained around atezolizumab (anti-PD-L1) treatment. This chain joins TRBV4-1 and TRBJ1-2, with TRBD1 matching over 9 bases. CDR3 residues: CASSQDGFSQGAGYTF. The CDR3 region has the DNA TGCGCCAGCAGCCAAGATGGGTTTTCACAGGGGGCTGGCTACACCTTC.